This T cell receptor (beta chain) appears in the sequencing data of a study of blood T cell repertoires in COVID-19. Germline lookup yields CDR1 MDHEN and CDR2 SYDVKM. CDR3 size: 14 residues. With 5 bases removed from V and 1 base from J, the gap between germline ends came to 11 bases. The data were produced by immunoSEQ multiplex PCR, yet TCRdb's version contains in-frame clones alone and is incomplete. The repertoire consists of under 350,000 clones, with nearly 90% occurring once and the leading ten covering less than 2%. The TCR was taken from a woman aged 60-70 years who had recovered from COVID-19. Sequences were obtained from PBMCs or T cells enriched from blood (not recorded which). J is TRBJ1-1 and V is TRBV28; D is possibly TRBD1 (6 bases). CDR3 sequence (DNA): TGTGCCAGCAGTCTTACAGGGAGGAACACTGAAGCTTTCTTT. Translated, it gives CASSLTGRNTEAFF. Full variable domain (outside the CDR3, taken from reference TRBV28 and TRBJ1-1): DVKVTQSSRYLVKRTGEKVFLECVQDMDHENMFWYRQDPGLGLRLIYFSYDVKMKEKGDIPEGYSVSREKKERFSLILESASTNQTSMYLCASSLTGRNTEAFFGQGTRLTVV.